These T cell receptor beta chains were read from a single sample in a study of T-cell reconstitution after alpha-beta-depleted transplantation in children. TCRdb re-called the PCR reads with MiXCR, one entry per CDR3 protein. The data contain about 830,000 distinct CDR3 sequences, less than 20% of them singletons. The sample here was PBMCs, mostly from graft donor cells, taken 360 days after TCRalphabeta/CD19-depleted stem cell transplant. The receptors stem from a male patient under 18 who had a stem cell transplant for acute lymphoblastic leukemia, so the T cells may come from the graft donor. The CDR3 runs from the conserved cysteine through the conserved F or W. A D gene is named only where the DNA matches it firmly. Only some rows state a clone size, as once, few, many or a class for expanded clones.

j_call clone_size d_call v_call cdr3_aa cdr3_nt
TRBJ2-1 . TRBD2 TRBV25-1 CASSGTRGENNGHNEQFF TGTGCCAGCAGTGGGACTAGAGGGGAAAATAACGGGCACAATGAGCAGTTCTTC
TRBJ2-5 few TRBD2 TRBV11-2 CASTFTRIAGGETQYF TGTGCCAGCACTTTTACGCGGATAGCGGGAGGAGAGACCCAGTACTTC
TRBJ1-3 . . TRBV5-4 CASSLVPGSGNTIYF TGTGCCAGCAGCTTGGTGCCGGGGTCCGGAAACACCATATATTTT
TRBJ1-4 . . TRBV15 CATGPTNEKLFF TGTGCCACCGGGCCAACTAATGAAAAACTGTTTTTT
TRBJ2-3 few TRBD2 TRBV3-1 CASSLLSGVSTDTQYF TGTGCCAGCAGCCTCCTTAGCGGGGTTAGCACAGATACGCAGTATTTT
TRBJ1-1 . . TRBV2 CASSEKIDSRLNTEAFF TGTGCCAGCAGTGAAAAGATCGACAGCCGCCTGAACACTGAAGCTTTCTTT
TRBJ2-3 . . TRBV25-1 CARSRSTDTQYF TGTGCCAGAAGTAGGAGCACAGATACGCAGTATTTT
TRBJ1-2 . TRBD1 TRBV2 CASIRDSMMDGYTF TGTGCCAGCATCAGGGACAGCATGATGGATGGCTACACCTTC
TRBJ2-5 few . TRBV5-1 CASSPWAKETQYF TGCGCCAGCAGCCCTTGGGCGAAAGAGACCCAGTACTTC
TRBJ1-2 few . TRBV27 CASSPPRDTLPYYGYTF TGTGCCAGCAGTCCCCCCCGGGACACCCTCCCCTACTATGGCTACACCTTC
TRBJ2-7 . TRBD2 TRBV3-1 CASSHASGSEQYF TGTGCCAGCAGCCACGCAAGCGGGAGCGAGCAGTACTTC
TRBJ2-7 . . TRBV27 CASSSLPGTYEQYF TGTGCCAGCAGTAGTCTGCCTGGGACCTACGAGCAGTACTTC
TRBJ2-7 . . TRBV2 CASRFDRGGPRGYEQYF TGTGCCAGCAGATTCGACCGGGGCGGCCCCAGAGGGTACGAGCAGTACTTC
TRBJ2-1 . TRBD2 TRBV11-1 CASSLNRGGRLKGPSYNEQFF TGTGCCAGCAGCTTAAATCGCGGCGGGAGGTTGAAGGGACCCTCCTACAATGAGCAGTTCTTC
TRBJ2-5 few . TRBV10-1 CASSEGTGARETQYF TGCGCCAGCAGTGAGGGTACGGGGGCGCGGGAGACCCAGTACTTC
TRBJ2-7 . . TRBV3-1 CASSQGHGTVDEQYF TGTGCCAGCAGCCAAGGGCACGGGACGGTGGACGAGCAGTACTTC
TRBJ2-7 few . TRBV15 CATSSPLAGPSYEQYF TGTGCCACCAGCTCTCCTCTGGCGGGCCCTTCCTACGAGCAGTACTTC
TRBJ2-1 many . TRBV27 CASSADPLGYNEQFF TGTGCCAGCAGTGCGGACCCGCTGGGGTACAATGAGCAGTTCTTC
TRBJ2-2 . TRBD2 TRBV7-3 CASSPPLGRGSSGELFF TGTGCCAGCAGCCCCCCGTTGGGTCGCGGGAGCTCTGGGGAGCTGTTTTTT
TRBJ2-5 many . TRBV7-6 CASGLTAGGKETQYF TGTGCCAGCGGACTTACTGCTGGGGGGAAAGAGACCCAGTACTTC
TRBJ2-1 . TRBD2 TRBV5-1 CASSPPSGSRYNEQFF TGCGCCAGCAGCCCGCCTAGCGGGAGTCGGTACAATGAGCAGTTCTTC
TRBJ1-1 . . TRBV6-1 CASNLEVLEAFF TGTGCCAGCAATTTGGAGGTCTTGGAAGCTTTCTTT
TRBJ1-3 . . TRBV12-3/TRBV12-4 CASNGRASTIYF TGTGCCAGCAACGGCAGGGCGTCCACCATATATTTT
TRBJ1-1 . . TRBV5-1 CASSSVGAWGSNTEAFF TGCGCCAGCAGCTCTGTTGGGGCGTGGGGCTCGAACACTGAAGCTTTCTTT
TRBJ2-2 . TRBD1 TRBV12-3/TRBV12-4 CASGGQGYDGELFF TGTGCCAGCGGGGGACAGGGGTATGACGGGGAGCTGTTTTTT
TRBJ2-1 few TRBD2 TRBV7-6 CASSSPLAGVLDEQFF TGTGCCAGCAGCTCCCCGCTAGCGGGGGTCTTAGATGAGCAGTTCTTC
TRBJ2-3 . . TRBV7-8 CASSILRGTSDTQYF TGTGCCAGCAGTATCCTTCGAGGCACGTCGGATACGCAGTATTTT
TRBJ1-1 . . TRBV7-3 CASSPYLNTEAFF TGTGCCAGCAGCCCTTACCTGAACACTGAAGCTTTCTTT
TRBJ2-7 . . TRBV29-1 CSGGEIEQYF TGCAGCGGTGGAGAGATCGAGCAGTACTTC
TRBJ2-7 few . TRBV7-8 CASSLWRSRSGEQYF TGTGCCAGCAGCTTATGGAGGTCAAGGTCAGGCGAGCAGTACTTC
TRBJ2-3 once . TRBV5-1 CASSFDFHADTQYF TGCGCCAGCAGCTTCGACTTCCATGCAGATACGCAGTATTTT
TRBJ2-7 many TRBD2 TRBV10-3 CAISEGLGVEQYF TGTGCCATCAGTGAGGGACTAGGGGTCGAGCAGTACTTC
TRBJ1-4 . . TRBV9 CASSGGQFNEKLFF TGTGCCAGCAGCGGAGGACAGTTTAATGAAAAACTGTTTTTT
TRBJ2-1 many . TRBV2 CASSGLVFLSYNEQFF TGTGCCAGCAGTGGCTTGGTTTTCCTCTCCTACAATGAGCAGTTCTTC
TRBJ2-5 . TRBD1 TRBV2 CASFRDRGQETQYF TGTGCCAGTTTCCGGGACAGGGGGCAGGAGACCCAGTACTTC
TRBJ1-1 . . TRBV15 CATSRDGPTVITEAFF TGTGCCACCAGCAGAGATGGACCGACCGTGATCACTGAAGCTTTCTTT
TRBJ1-4 few . TRBV2 CASSEGWANEKLFF TGTGCCAGCAGTGAAGGGTGGGCTAATGAAAAACTGTTTTTT
TRBJ2-5 few . TRBV6-1 CARGLYHPAGTQYF TGTGCCAGGGGGCTTTACCACCCCGCAGGGACCCAGTACTTC
TRBJ1-6 few . TRBV4-1 CASSQGHSLQPLHF TGCGCCAGCAGCCAGGGACACTCCCTTCAACCCCTCCACTTT
TRBJ1-2 many . TRBV5-1 CASSLDVLYGYTF TGCGCCAGCAGCTTGGACGTACTCTATGGCTACACCTTC
TRBJ2-1 few . TRBV20-1 CSARAPGPTQFF TGCAGTGCTAGAGCGCCGGGACCCACGCAGTTCTTC
TRBJ2-3 few TRBD2 TRBV3-1 CASSQELAGNTDTQYF TGTGCCAGCAGCCAAGAACTAGCGGGGAACACAGATACGCAGTATTTT
TRBJ2-1 few TRBD2 TRBV11-1 CASSPPGGTSGSRHEQFF TGTGCCAGCAGCCCACCGGGGGGTACTAGCGGGAGTCGGCATGAGCAGTTCTTC
TRBJ2-5 many . TRBV5-1 CASAEGETQYF TGCGCCAGCGCGGAAGGAGAGACCCAGTACTTC
TRBJ2-2 few . TRBV20-1 CSARTGIGGTGELFF TGCAGTGCTCGAACAGGGATCGGGGGCACCGGGGAGCTGTTTTTT
TRBJ2-1 few . TRBV11-3 CASSFRDKNQFF TGTGCCAGCAGCTTTAGGGACAAAAATCAGTTCTTC
TRBJ2-3 few TRBD1 TRBV5-1 CASSLTGVRDTQYF TGCGCCAGCAGCTTAACAGGGGTCAGGGATACGCAGTATTTT
TRBJ2-1 many . TRBV5-1 CASSLGRASYNEQFF TGCGCCAGCAGCTTGGGAAGGGCATCCTACAATGAGCAGTTCTTC
TRBJ2-3 . TRBD2 TRBV28 CASRELAGGTDTQYF TGTGCCAGCCGCGAGCTCGCGGGGGGCACAGATACGCAGTATTTT
TRBJ2-7 . . TRBV13 CASSLGWRDRSSYEQYF TGTGCCAGCAGCTTAGGTTGGCGGGATCGGTCCTCCTACGAGCAGTACTTC
TRBJ1-2 many TRBD1 TRBV5-1 CASSLTGQGYGYTF TGCGCCAGCAGCTTGACGGGACAGGGATATGGCTACACCTTC
TRBJ2-2 many . TRBV27 CASSLVAGFGTGELFF TGTGCCAGCAGTTTAGTAGCCGGATTTGGGACCGGGGAGCTGTTTTTT
TRBJ2-1 . . TRBV11-2 CASSSRSRGVSYNEQFF TGTGCCAGCAGCAGCCGGAGTCGGGGCGTCTCCTACAATGAGCAGTTCTTC
TRBJ2-3 . . TRBV19 CASSISVDTQYF TGTGCCAGTAGTATTTCTGTGGATACGCAGTATTTT
TRBJ2-3 . TRBD2 TRBV13 CASSLRGPGGDTQYF TGTGCCAGCAGCTTACGTGGGCCGGGGGGAGATACGCAGTATTTT